One sample yielded the 30 T cell receptor beta chains listed below, sequenced in a study of blood T cell repertoires in COVID-19. Profiling relied on immunoSEQ multiplex PCR, and the TCRdb table lists in-frame clones only, not all of them. Of about 45,000 clones listed, 80% to 90% are singletons. Sequencing was performed on peripheral blood. Every receptor here comes from a human donor in a cohort sampled during active COVID-19.

V and J are TRBV7-9 and TRBJ2-2, with 10 bases aligning to TRBD1. The CDR3 is made up of 15 amino acids. CDR1 is SEHNR and CDR2 is FQNEAQ in the germline V gene (reference sequence). The V and J ends lost 5 bases and 5 bases, in that order; junction bases with no gene match: 5. The CDR3 DNA reads TGTGCCAGCAGCGCCCGGACAGGGGGAACCGGGGAGCTGTTTTTT. This codes for CASSARTGGTGELFF.

This clone was seen just once. This chain connects TRBV7-6 to TRBJ2-7; possibly TRBD2 for D (5 bases). This CDR3 has 13 amino acids. Germline CDR1 and CDR2: SGHVS and FNYEAQ. The V end was cut by 6 bases, the J end by 4 bases, with 13 bases between. As DNA, the CDR3 is TGTGCCAGCAGGCGAGCGGAGAATTACGAGCAGTACTTC. It encodes CASRRAENYEQYF.

This chain uses TRBV5-1 with TRBJ2-7, with 8 positions matching TRBD1. The trim removed 1 base at V and 2 bases at J, leaving 2 bases unmatched. This CDR3 contains 14 residues. Germline V lookup: CDR1 SGHRS, CDR2 YFSETQ. CDR3 amino acids: CASSLWTGTYEQYF. CDR3 DNA sequence: TGCGCCAGCAGCTTGTGGACAGGGACCTACGAGCAGTACTTC.

This chain joins TRBV11-3 and TRBJ2-1, with D maybe TRBD1 (6 bases). The CDR3 is 14 residues long. CDR1 and CDR2 from the germline V gene are SGHNT and YENEEA. Trimming removed 9 bases at V and 0 bases at J, with 12 bases between. CDR3 nucleotides: TGTGCCAGTTCAGGGGCTTCCTCCTACAATGAGCAGTTCTTC. This codes for CASSGASSYNEQFF.

The V and J genes are TRBV18 and TRBJ1-1, with a possible D match to TRBD1 (6 bases). The CDR3 has 16 amino acids. Trimming took 2 bases from V and 1 from J, leaving 14 bases between them. Germline lookup yields CDR1 KGHSH and CDR2 LQKENI. CDR3 in amino acids: CASSPIAGVGNTEAFF. CDR3 in DNA: TGTGCCAGCTCACCAATAGCAGGGGTGGGGAACACTGAAGCTTTCTTT. Filled out from reference TRBV18 and TRBJ1-1, the complete variable domain reads NAGVMQNPRHLVRRRGQEARLRCSPMKGHSHVYWYRQLPEEGLKFMVYLQKENIIDESGMPKERFSAEFPKEGPSILRIQQVVRGDSAAYFCASSPIAGVGNTEAFFGQGTRLTVV.

The chain joins TRBV3-1 (or the pseudogene TRBV3-2) to TRBJ1-3; D gene ambiguous. The CDR3 spans 15 residues. V shed 8 bases and J shed 4 bases, with 18 bases lying between them. From germline, CDR1 is LGHDT and CDR2 YNNKEL (reference sequence). CDR3 region: CASGSRGSEGNTIYF. CDR3 DNA sequence: TGTGCCAGCGGGTCGCGGGGATCAGAAGGAAACACCATATATTTT.

The chain is built from TRBV19 and TRBJ1-3; D not certain. Trimming took 10 bases from V and 2 from J, leaving 9 bases between them. The CDR3 is 12 residues long. Germline CDR1 reads LNHDA; CDR2 reads SQIVND (reference sequence). CDR3 region: CATRQTGNTIYF. The CDR3 region has the DNA TGTGCCACCCGACAAACTGGAAACACCATATATTTT.

The chain links TRBV7-6 to TRBJ2-1, with TRBD2 matching over 7 bases. Losses at the gene ends were 5 bases for V and 9 bases for J; bases not matched to a gene: 13. This CDR3 contains 15 residues. The germline gives CDR1 SGHVS, CDR2 FNYEAQ. CDR3 DNA sequence: TGTGCCAGCAGCCATCCTGGACTGGGCGGGGGTGAGCAGTTCTTC. As protein: CASSHPGLGGGEQFF. Variable domain in full (rest from reference TRBV7-6 and TRBJ2-1): GAGVSQSPRYKVTKRGQDVALRCDPISGHVSLYWYRQALGQGPEFLTYFNYEAQQDKSGLPNDRFSAERPEGSISTLTIQRTEQRDSAMYRCASSHPGLGGGEQFFGPGTRLTVL.

The rearrangement joins TRBV5-1 to TRBJ2-5, with TRBD2 matching 8 bases. Germline V gene data show CDR1 as SGHRS and CDR2 as YFSETQ. The CDR3 runs to 14 residues. V was clipped by 6 bases and J by 4 bases; unmatched bases: 8. CDR3 region: CASTPGAGGETQYF. CDR3 DNA: TGCGCCAGCACCCCTGGGGCGGGAGGAGAGACCCAGTACTTC.

V gene TRBV19 combines with J gene TRBJ1-5, with 7 bases lining up with TRBD1. CDR1 and CDR2 (germline): LNHDA, SQIVND (reference sequence). This CDR3 contains 17 residues. With 1 base clipped from V and 2 bases from J, the junction kept 8 bases outside the gene matches. CDR3 nucleotides: TGTGCCAGTAGTATAGGAGGGGGCAAACTTGGCAATCAGCCCCAGCATTTT. It yields the protein CASSIGGGKLGNQPQHF.

The gene calls are TRBV15 and TRBJ1-5; D remains unclear. V lost 0 bases and J 4 bases, leaving 10 bases between the germline ends. Germline V CDR1 and CDR2: LNHNV, YYDKDF (reference sequence). The CDR3 consists of 15 residues. CDR3 region: CATSRDQAGNQPQHF. CDR3 nucleotide sequence: TGTGCCACCAGCAGAGATCAGGCGGGGAATCAGCCCCAGCATTTT.

The chain recombines TRBV4-1 with TRBJ2-4, with a weak D call TRBD1 (6 bases). Germline loops: CDR1 MGHRA, CDR2 YSYEKL. V lost 3 bases to trimming and J lost 1 base, with 10 bases between them. The CDR3 has 15 amino acids. The CDR3 sequence is CASSHTGSAKNIQYF. The DNA of the CDR3 is TGCGCCAGCAGCCATACAGGGAGCGCCAAAAACATTCAGTACTTC.

J is TRBJ1-2 and V is TRBV7-9; TRBD1 might be the D (6 bases). Germline V gene sequence: CDR1 SEHNR, CDR2 FQNEAQ (reference sequence). The CDR3 is 13 amino acids. Trimming removed 1 base from V and 4 bases from J, with 7 bases in between. This CDR3 is CASSLGQVYGYTF. CDR3 nucleotide sequence: TGTGCCAGCAGCTTAGGACAGGTCTATGGCTACACCTTC. The whole variable domain, filled in from reference TRBV7-9 and TRBJ1-2, reads DTGVSQNPRHKITKRGQNVTFRCDPISEHNRLYWYRQTLGQGPEFLTYFQNEAQLEKSRLLSDRFSAERPKGSFSTLEIQRTEQGDSAMYLCASSLGQVYGYTFGSGTRLTVV.

The rearrangement links TRBV18 to TRBJ2-7; TRBD1 agrees at 10 bases. The J segment lost 3 bases and the V segment lost 6 bases, leaving 8 bases of the junction unmatched. The germline CDR1 and CDR2 sequences are KGHSH and LQKENI. This CDR3 has 15 amino acids. CDR3 loop: CASSAGTGVGYEQYF. CDR3 DNA: TGTGCCAGCTCGGCCGGGACAGGGGTTGGCTACGAGCAGTACTTC.

J is TRBJ1-4 and V is TRBV30, with 9 bases fitting TRBD1. The CDR3 covers 16 residues. Germline V gene sequence: CDR1 GTSNPN, CDR2 SVGIG (reference sequence). J lost 0 bases, V lost 2 bases, and 4 bases had no gene match. The CDR3, as DNA: TGTGCCTGGAGTCACAGGGGGCGTTCAACTAATGAAAAACTGTTTTTT. Amino acid sequence: CAWSHRGRSTNEKLFF.

The V call is TRBV5-1, the J call TRBJ2-1; perhaps TRBD1 as D (5 bases). Germline CDR1 SGHRS, CDR2 YFSETQ. The CDR3 is 13 amino acids. Trimming cost V 4 bases and J 6 bases, with 11 bases left between them. CDR3 sequence reads: CASSLGQVNEQFF. The CDR3 DNA reads TGCGCCAGCAGCCTTGGACAAGTCAATGAGCAGTTCTTC.

This sequence joins TRBV29-1 and TRBJ1-5, with D perhaps TRBD1 (5 bases). V was clipped by 5 bases and J by 3 bases, with 11 bases between them. The CDR3 is 13 residues long. Germline-derived CDR1 and CDR2 are SQVTM and ANQGSEA. The CDR3 region has the DNA TGCAGCGTTAGGCAGGGTTACAATCAGCCCCAGCATTTT. Translating it yields CSVRQGYNQPQHF.

V and J are TRBV4-1 and TRBJ1-1; a weak D match, TRBD1 (6 bases). The CDR3 length is 18 residues. Germline CDR1 reads MGHRA; CDR2 reads YSYEKL. V was shortened by 3 bases and J by 4 bases, with 24 bases between the two germline ends. CDR3 nucleotide sequence: TGCGCCAGCAGCCATGGGGGCCCGAGGGTGCGTGCGGGCACTGAAGCTTTCTTT. Protein sequence: CASSHGGPRVRAGTEAFF.

This clone was seen more than once but under ten times. The V and J genes are TRBV6-4 and TRBJ2-1, with 8 nucleotides matching TRBD2. This CDR3 region has 15 residues. Looked up from germline, CDR1 is MRHNA and CDR2 is SNTAGT. V dropped 0 bases and J dropped 6; count of bases not matched to a gene: 4. CDR3 residues: CASSDSGGAGNEQFF. The CDR3 region has the DNA TGTGCCAGCAGTGACTCCGGGGGGGCCGGCAATGAGCAGTTCTTC.

The V gene is TRBV5-1, the J gene TRBJ2-1; 8 bases match TRBD2. This CDR3 is 15 amino acids long. V gave up 3 bases and J gave up 3 bases; unmatched junction bases: 5. Germline-derived CDR1 and CDR2 are SGHRS and YFSETQ. The CDR3 here is CASSWGGGRYNEQFF. The CDR3 bases are TGCGCCAGCAGCTGGGGCGGGGGGCGCTACAATGAGCAGTTCTTC.

The count of this clone is one. The chain couples TRBV7-9 to TRBJ1-2; maybe TRBD1 (6 bases). There are 16 residues in the CDR3. Trimming cost V 4 bases and J 4 bases, with 19 bases left between them. CDR1 SEHNR and CDR2 FQNEAQ come from the germline V gene (reference sequence). CDR3 bases: TGTGCCAGCAGCTCGGTGGGGGCCAGGGTCCTCTATGGCTACACCTTC. Translation gives CASSSVGARVLYGYTF. Based on the CDR3 plus reference TRBV7-9 and TRBJ1-2, the full variable domain is DTGVSQNPRHKITKRGQNVTFRCDPISEHNRLYWYRQTLGQGPEFLTYFQNEAQLEKSRLLSDRFSAERPKGSFSTLEIQRTEQGDSAMYLCASSSVGARVLYGYTFGSGTRLTVV.

This clone was recorded a few times. The chain combines TRBV5-5 with TRBJ2-7; possibly TRBD1 for D (6 bases). Germline CDR1 SGHKS, CDR2 YYEKEE (reference sequence). The length of the CDR3 is 18 residues. Deletions cut 1 base from V and 0 bases from J, with 20 bases between. The CDR3 sequence is CASSLWETGATRSYEQYF. The CDR3 nucleotides read TGTGCCAGCAGCTTGTGGGAGACAGGTGCTACTCGCTCCTACGAGCAGTACTTC. Drawing the rest from reference TRBV5-5 and TRBJ2-7, the complete variable domain is DAGVTQSPTHLIKTRGQQVTLRCSPISGHKSVSWYQQVLGQGPQFIFQYYEKEERGRGNFPDRFSARQFPNYSSELNVNALLLGDSALYLCASSLWETGATRSYEQYFGPGTRLTVT.

The chain has TRBV11-2 and TRBJ2-7; the match to TRBD2 covers 14 bases. V dropped 4 bases and J dropped 2; count of bases not matched to a gene: 10. Germline V gene data show CDR1 as SGHAT and CDR2 as FQNNGV. The CDR3 extends over 18 amino acids. The CDR3 DNA is TGTGCCAGCAGCTCGGGTGGGACTAGCGGGAGTCGCGCCTACGAGCAGTACTTC. It codes for CASSSGGTSGSRAYEQYF.

V gene TRBV20-1 combines with J gene TRBJ2-3, with TRBD2 matching over 9 bases. The germline V gene has CDR1 DFQATT and CDR2 SNEGSKA (reference sequence). After removal of 7 bases from V and 4 bases from J, the junction contained 0 bases not matched to a gene. The CDR3 runs to 11 residues. The CDR3 DNA sequence: TGCAGTGTAGCGGGGGCAGATACGCAGTATTTT. Translated: CSVAGADTQYF.

This chain joins TRBV6-5 and TRBJ2-7; D is uncertain. This CDR3 comprises 13 residues. The germline CDR1 and CDR2 sequences are MNHEY and SVGAGI. V was clipped by 0 bases and J by 4 bases, with 7 bases between them. The CDR3 region is CASSYSLFYEQYF. The DNA for the CDR3 is TGTGCCAGCAGTTACTCCCTGTTTTACGAGCAGTACTTC.

This chain links TRBV18 with TRBJ2-7, with D perhaps matching TRBD2 (7 bases). Trimming took 3 bases from V and 4 from J, leaving 25 bases between them. Germline values: CDR1 KGHSH, CDR2 LQKENI. CDR3 size: 18 residues. The CDR3 DNA reads TGTGCCAGCTCACCTCCCGAAATGACAGGAAGGGGGGGGTACGAGCAGTACTTC. The encoded protein is CASSPPEMTGRGGYEQYF.

This chain connects TRBV5-1 to TRBJ1-5; 9 nucleotides agree with TRBD1. The trim removed 3 bases at V and 3 bases at J, leaving 4 bases unmatched. Germline V gene lookup returns CDR1 SGHRS and CDR2 YFSETQ. CDR3 length equals 15 residues. CDR3 coding DNA: TGCGCCAGCAGCTCGGGACAGGGCCCCAATCAGCCCCAGCATTTT. It yields the protein CASSSGQGPNQPQHF.

The gene calls are TRBV25-1 and TRBJ1-1; no reliable D call. Trimming shortened V by 1 base and J by 7 bases, and 10 bases separated the two germline ends. This CDR3 is 13 amino acids long. The germline gives CDR1 MGHDK, CDR2 SYGVNS. This CDR3 is CASSEFRTDEAFF. The CDR3 DNA sequence: TGTGCCAGCAGTGAATTTCGGACTGATGAAGCTTTCTTT.

This chain connects TRBV19 to TRBJ1-1; D is uncertain. The CDR3 is made up of 14 amino acids. From germline, CDR1 is LNHDA and CDR2 SQIVND (reference sequence). V was trimmed by 1 base and J by 0 bases, leaving 6 bases between them. This chain's CDR3 is CASSIGAVNTEAFF. CDR3 coding DNA: TGTGCCAGTAGTATAGGAGCCGTGAACACTGAAGCTTTCTTT. Based on the CDR3 plus reference TRBV19 and TRBJ1-1, the full variable domain is DGGITQSPKYLFRKEGQNVTLSCEQNLNHDAMYWYRQDPGQGLRLIYYSQIVNDFQKGDIAEGYSVSREKKESFPLTVTSAQKNPTAFYLCASSIGAVNTEAFFGQGTRLTVV.

The chain combines TRBV9 with TRBJ2-7; TRBD2 matches 7 bases. In germline, CDR1 is SGDLS, CDR2 YYNGEE. The CDR3 sequence is 15 residues long. Trimming took 0 bases from V and 2 from J; bases not matched to a gene: 5. CDR3 sequence: CASSVGLAATYEQYF. CDR3 in DNA: TGTGCCAGCAGCGTAGGGCTAGCGGCCACCTACGAGCAGTACTTC.